Following are 28 T cell receptor beta chains from one sample sequenced in a study of early T cells in non-severe SARS-CoV-2 infection. TCRdb called the 5' RACE reads again in MiXCR, with one record for every CDR3 protein. The table records more than 50,000 distinct CDR3 sequences, about 12% of them present only once. This specimen was whole blood, taken at baseline. All receptors come from an adult who was a healthcare worker with PCR-confirmed SARS-CoV-2 infection or an uninfected control (not recorded which).

There are a few counts of this clonotype. The chain uses TRBV11-2 and TRBJ2-7; the D is unclear. Germline values: CDR1 SGHAT, CDR2 FQNNGV. Trimming removed 5 bases from V and 7 bases from J, with 9 bases in between. CDR3 size: 11 residues. The DNA of the CDR3 is TGTGCCAGCAGCCCTGGAAGAGAGCAGTACTTC. Protein sequence: CASSPGREQYF.

This sequence joins TRBV3-1 and TRBJ2-1, with 10 bases matching TRBD2. Trimming at V came to 2 bases and at J to 7 bases, leaving 5 bases not matched to a gene. Germline CDR1 is LGHDT and CDR2 is YNNKEL (reference sequence). The CDR3 is made up of 15 amino acids. The CDR3 nucleotides are TGTGCCAGCAGCCAAAGCGGGAGGGCACGGAATGAGCAGTTCTTC. Its translation: CASSQSGRARNEQFF.

This clonotype showed up many times. The chain uses TRBV7-3 and TRBJ2-3; no definite D call. Germline loops: CDR1 SGHTA, CDR2 FQGTGA. The ends were cut back, 2 bases at V and 0 bases at J, with 6 bases in the middle. The length of the CDR3 is 14 residues. This CDR3 reads CASSLGFSTDTQYF. The DNA for the CDR3 is TGTGCCAGCAGCTTAGGGTTTAGCACAGATACGCAGTATTTT.

This chain connects TRBV5-1 to TRBJ1-1, with D possibly TRBD1 on 5 matching bases. Germline CDR1 SGHRS, CDR2 YFSETQ. Trimming took 3 bases from V and 1 from J, leaving 10 bases between them. The CDR3 sequence is 14 residues long. CDR3 in DNA: TGCGCCAGCAGCTGGGGACCGTCGAACACTGAAGCTTTCTTT. This translates into CASSWGPSNTEAFF.

This chain joins TRBV2 and TRBJ2-4; D is ambiguous. Trimming removed 5 bases at V and 1 base at J, with 6 bases between. The germline gives CDR1 SNHLY, CDR2 FYNNEI. The CDR3 spans 13 residues. The CDR3 DNA reads as TGTGCCAGCAGTTTAGGGGCCAAAAACATTCAGTACTTC. It codes for CASSLGAKNIQYF. The full variable domain, its missing parts supplied by reference TRBV2 and TRBJ2-4, is EPEVTQTPSHQVTQMGQEVILRCVPISNHLYFYWYRQILGQKVEFLVSFYNNEISEKSEIFDDQFSVERPDGSNFTLKIRSTKLEDSAMYFCASSLGAKNIQYFGAGTRLSVL.

V usage is TRBV4-3 and J usage is TRBJ2-3; the match to TRBD1 covers 7 bases. Germline trimming cut 3 bases from V and 1 base from J; bases unmatched to any gene: 1. The CDR3 contains 14 residues. From germline, CDR1 is LGHNA and CDR2 YSLEER. The CDR3 here is CASSHQGGTDTQYF. DNA for the CDR3: TGCGCCAGCAGCCATCAGGGGGGCACAGATACGCAGTATTTT.

This clonotype was counted ten times or more. The chain links TRBV6-2 or TRBV6-3 to TRBJ2-7; maybe TRBD1 (6 bases). V lost 5 bases, J lost 0 bases, and 14 bases lay in between. CDR1 is MNHEY and CDR2 is SVGEGT in the germline V gene. This CDR3 contains 15 residues. CDR3 in DNA: TGTGCCAGCAGTCGACCTCAGGGGAACTCCTACGAGCAGTACTTC. Its protein is CASSRPQGNSYEQYF.

This clonotype was seen ten or more times. V and J are TRBV2 and TRBJ1-4; 8 bases line up with TRBD1. The V segment lost 6 bases and the J segment 8 bases; nucleotides outside the gene matches: 8. This CDR3 region has 14 residues. CDR1 and CDR2 (germline): SNHLY, FYNNEI. CDR3 region: CASSSGTGGEKLFF. DNA for the CDR3: TGTGCCAGCAGCTCCGGGACAGGAGGGGAAAAACTGTTTTTT. Drawing the rest from reference TRBV2 and TRBJ1-4, the complete variable domain is EPEVTQTPSHQVTQMGQEVILRCVPISNHLYFYWYRQILGQKVEFLVSFYNNEISEKSEIFDDQFSVERPDGSNFTLKIRSTKLEDSAMYFCASSSGTGGEKLFFGSGTQLSVL.

This clonotype has just a few counts. The rearrangement joins TRBV2 to TRBJ2-1; 7 positions match TRBD1. CDR3 length equals 14 residues. Germline values: CDR1 SNHLY, CDR2 FYNNEI. J was trimmed by 2 bases and V by 6 bases; bases with no gene match: 4. CDR3 sequence reads: CASRWDRAYNEQFF. For the CDR3, the DNA is TGTGCCAGCAGATGGGACAGAGCCTACAATGAGCAGTTCTTC.

This clonotype has ten or more counts. The CDR3: CASRLAGNTGELFF. CDR3 nucleotides: TGCGCCAGCAGACTAGCGGGGAACACCGGGGAGCTGTTTTTT. The gene calls are TRBV5-1 and TRBJ2-2, with 9 bases matching TRBD2. Germline V gene lookup returns CDR1 SGHRS and CDR2 YFSETQ. Losses at the gene ends were 5 bases for V and 1 base for J; bases not matched to a gene: 0. The CDR3 consists of 14 residues.

This clonotype was counted many times. V usage is TRBV11-1 and J usage is TRBJ2-2; 10 bases are shared with TRBD2. Germline CDR1 is SGHAT and CDR2 is FQDESV (reference sequence). The CDR3 sequence is 16 residues long. V dropped 3 bases and J dropped 1; count of bases not matched to a gene: 2. In DNA form, the CDR3 reads TGTGCCAGCAGCTTGAGGACTAGCGGGAACACCGGGGAGCTGTTTTTT. This translates into CASSLRTSGNTGELFF.

In its sample, this clonotype was seen a few times. The V and J genes are TRBV7-9 and TRBJ2-7; D is undetermined. There are 11 residues in the CDR3. Trimming shortened V by 5 bases and J by 6 bases, and 8 bases separated the two germline ends. CDR1 and CDR2 from the germline V gene are SEHNR and FQNEAQ (reference sequence). The CDR3 nucleotides are TGTGCCAGCAGCCCACGGTCCGAGCAGTACTTC. It specifies CASSPRSEQYF.

This chain links TRBV29-1 with TRBJ1-1, with 9 bases fitting TRBD1. Germline V gene lookup returns CDR1 SQVTM and CDR2 ANQGSEA. CDR3 size: 12 residues. V shed 7 bases and J 4 bases; nucleotides not matched to a gene: 4. In DNA form, the CDR3 reads TGCAGCGCAGACAGGGGGTCCACTGAAGCTTTCTTT. Its translation: CSADRGSTEAFF.

This clonotype was counted at least ten times. The chain employs TRBV5-1 and TRBJ1-1, with 8 bases matching TRBD1. There are 15 residues in the CDR3. V was pared by 5 bases and J by 5 bases, with 11 bases of the junction left unmatched. Germline CDR1 reads SGHRS; CDR2 reads YFSETQ. CDR3 region: CASSIQGASGTEAFF. The CDR3 DNA follows: TGCGCCAGCAGTATTCAGGGGGCGTCTGGAACTGAAGCTTTCTTT.

This clonotype has a count of ten or more. The genes are TRBV20-1 and TRBJ2-4; D uncertain. Trimming pared 0 bases from V and 0 bases from J, leaving 6 bases between. The CDR3 spans 14 residues. CDR1 and CDR2 from the germline V gene are DFQATT and SNEGSKA (reference sequence). The CDR3 is CSARDLLAKNIQYF. The CDR3 nucleotides read TGCAGTGCTAGAGATCTGCTAGCCAAAAACATTCAGTACTTC.

The chain recombines TRBV11-2 with TRBJ2-1; possibly TRBD1 for D (6 bases). Germline CDR1 SGHAT, CDR2 FQNNGV. V shed 6 bases and J shed 3 bases, with 18 bases lying between them. The CDR3 length is 16 residues. The CDR3 DNA follows: TGTGCCAGCAGGCATAGGACAGTAAGAGACTACAATGAGCAGTTCTTC. Its translation: CASRHRTVRDYNEQFF.

This clonotype was recorded many times. The chain joins TRBV24-1 to TRBJ2-1, with 7 bases matching TRBD1. Looked up from germline, CDR1 is KGHDR and CDR2 is SFDVKD. The junction had 3 bases not matched to a gene; V was cut back by 2 bases and J by 3 bases. This CDR3 comprises 15 residues. CDR3 DNA sequence: TGTGCCACCAGTGATTCGTGGGACAGCTACAATGAGCAGTTCTTC. This encodes CATSDSWDSYNEQFF.

The rearrangement links TRBV7-2 to TRBJ1-5, with D hard to call. The V gene's germline CDR1 is SGHTA and CDR2 FQGNSA. Trimming took off 0 bases at V and 7 bases at J, with 7 bases between the two ends. The CDR3 spans 13 residues. CDR3 sequence reads: CASSLARGQPQHF. The CDR3, as DNA: TGTGCCAGCAGCTTAGCGCGAGGGCAGCCCCAGCATTTT.

This clonotype is classed as medium-sized. The J gene is TRBJ1-1, the V gene TRBV3-1; unclear D gene. V dropped 6 bases and J dropped 5 bases, with 7 bases sitting between them. CDR1 and CDR2 from the germline V gene are LGHDT and YNNKEL (reference sequence). The CDR3 runs to 11 residues. The CDR3 reads CASRGGTEAFF. CDR3 DNA sequence: TGTGCCAGCAGAGGAGGGACTGAAGCTTTCTTT.

This clonotype was seen repeatedly, ten times or more. The CDR3 reads CASSPRVDGYGYTF. The CDR3 DNA reads TGTGCCAGCAGCCCTAGGGTCGATGGTTATGGCTACACCTTC. V and J are TRBV6-6 and TRBJ1-2; D not resolved. CDR1 and CDR2 (germline): MNHNY, SVGAGI (reference sequence). This CDR3 has 14 amino acids. Trimming took 6 bases from V and 5 from J, leaving 16 bases between them.

This clonotype was recorded many times. The V call is TRBV12-3 or TRBV12-4, the J call TRBJ1-5; tentatively, D is TRBD1 (5 bases). This CDR3 contains 16 residues. Deletions cut 1 base from V and 3 bases from J, with 13 bases between. The CDR3 here is CASSLGPGTNNQPQHF. CDR3 sequence (DNA): TGTGCCAGCAGTTTAGGGCCAGGGACGAACAATCAGCCCCAGCATTTT.

CDR3 in DNA: TGTGCCAGCAGCTCCCAAGGGACAGGGGTGACAGATACGCAGTATTTT. Protein: CASSSQGTGVTDTQYF. The chain employs TRBV7-3 and TRBJ2-3, with 10 bases identical to TRBD1. Trimming at V came to 4 bases and at J to 3 bases, leaving 7 bases not matched to a gene. The CDR3 spans 16 residues. Germline V CDR1 and CDR2: SGHTA, FQGTGA. Full variable domain (rest looked up from reference TRBV7-3 and TRBJ2-3): GAGVSQTPSNKVTEKGKYVELRCDPISGHTALYWYRQSLGQGPEFLIYFQGTGAADDSGLPNDRFFAVRPEGSVSTLKIQRTERGDSAVYLCASSSQGTGVTDTQYFGPGTRLTVL.

The chain links TRBV15 to TRBJ2-5, with a possible D match to TRBD2 (6 bases). This CDR3 is 13 amino acids long. Per germline, CDR1 LNHNV and CDR2 YYDKDF (reference sequence). With 1 base removed from V and 3 bases from J, the gap between germline ends came to 6 bases. The CDR3 DNA sequence: TGTGCCACCAGCAGAGTAGCGGAAGAGACCCAGTACTTC. This sequence encodes CATSRVAEETQYF.

The genes are TRBV7-9 and TRBJ1-1, with 11 bases identical to TRBD1. This CDR3 is built from 17 residues. The ends lost 1 base at V and 2 bases at J; junction bases unmatched: 6. Germline CDR1 reads SEHNR; CDR2 reads FQNEAQ (reference sequence). CDR3 nucleotides: TGTGCCAGCAGCTTAGGGACAGGGGGCTTTTTTAACACTGAAGCTTTCTTT. Its translation is CASSLGTGGFFNTEAFF.

V and J are TRBV6-2 or TRBV6-3 and TRBJ2-2; D perhaps matches TRBD1 (6 bases). This CDR3 spans 15 amino acids. CDR1 and CDR2 from the germline V gene are MNHEY and SVGEGT. The germline V and J ends were trimmed by 5 bases and 0 bases, with 10 bases remaining between them. This CDR3 is CASSPWTANTGELFF. The CDR3 DNA sequence: TGTGCCAGCAGTCCTTGGACAGCGAACACCGGGGAGCTGTTTTTT.

This clonotype was detected a few times. The chain recombines TRBV4-3 with TRBJ2-7; D ambiguous. The CDR3 is 13 amino acids. The V end was cut by 1 base, the J end by 4 bases, with 8 bases between. Germline V gives CDR1 LGHNA, CDR2 YSLEER. CDR3 nucleotides: TGCGCCAGCAGCCAAGCGTTGCCGTACGAGCAGTACTTC. Protein sequence: CASSQALPYEQYF.

This clonotype has only a few counts. The genes are TRBV7-3 and TRBJ2-3; a possible D gene is TRBD2 (5 bases). The V gene lost 5 bases and the J gene lost 4 bases, with 16 bases spanning the gap. The CDR3 spans 15 residues. Germline assignment: CDR1 SGHTA and CDR2 FQGTGA. This CDR3 reads CASSRGSLGSDTQYF. The CDR3 nucleotides read TGTGCCAGCAGCCGTGGGAGCCTCGGATCAGATACGCAGTATTTT.

The sample holds a few counts of this clonotype. The chain links TRBV24-1 to TRBJ2-1; 12 nucleotides align to TRBD2. Losses at the gene ends were 5 bases for V and 8 bases for J; bases not matched to a gene: 6. The germline CDR1 and CDR2 sequences are KGHDR and SFDVKD. The length of the CDR3 is 15 residues. The chain's CDR3 is CATSVTSGRFHEQFF. CDR3 bases: TGTGCCACCAGTGTGACTAGCGGGAGATTCCATGAGCAGTTCTTC.